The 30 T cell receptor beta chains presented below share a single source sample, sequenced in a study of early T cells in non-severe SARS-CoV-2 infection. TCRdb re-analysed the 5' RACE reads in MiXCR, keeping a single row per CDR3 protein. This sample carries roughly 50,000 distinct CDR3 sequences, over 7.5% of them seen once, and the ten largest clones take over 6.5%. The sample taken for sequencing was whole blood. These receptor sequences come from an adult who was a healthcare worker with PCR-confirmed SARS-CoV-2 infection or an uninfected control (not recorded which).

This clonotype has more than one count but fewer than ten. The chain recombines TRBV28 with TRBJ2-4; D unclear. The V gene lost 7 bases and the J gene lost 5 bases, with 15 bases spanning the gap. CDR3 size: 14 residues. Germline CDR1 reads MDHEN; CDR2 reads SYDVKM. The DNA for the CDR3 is TGTGCCAGCACCCCGAACGGGCCCCAAAACATTCAGTACTTC. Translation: CASTPNGPQNIQYF.

The CDR3 region is CASRGGPYEQYF. In DNA form, the CDR3 reads TGTGCCAGCCGGGGAGGCCCCTACGAGCAGTACTTC. The chain is built from TRBV2 and TRBJ2-7, with D maybe TRBD2 (6 bases). Deletions cut 8 bases from V and 2 bases from J, with 10 bases between. Germline lookup yields CDR1 SNHLY and CDR2 FYNNEI. This CDR3 region has 12 residues.

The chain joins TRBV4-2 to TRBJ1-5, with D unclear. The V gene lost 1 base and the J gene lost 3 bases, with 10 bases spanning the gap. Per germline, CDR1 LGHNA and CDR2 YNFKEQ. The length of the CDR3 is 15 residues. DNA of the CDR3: TGTGCCAGCAGCCAAGGGCGGCAGTTCAATCAGCCCCAGCATTTT. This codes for CASSQGRQFNQPQHF.

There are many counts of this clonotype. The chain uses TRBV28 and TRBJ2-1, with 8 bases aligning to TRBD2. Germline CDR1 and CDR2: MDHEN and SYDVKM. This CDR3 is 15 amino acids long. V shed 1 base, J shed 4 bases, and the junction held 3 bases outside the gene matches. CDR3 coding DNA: TGTGCCAGCAGTTTATATGCTAGCGGGTACAATGAGCAGTTCTTC. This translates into CASSLYASGYNEQFF.

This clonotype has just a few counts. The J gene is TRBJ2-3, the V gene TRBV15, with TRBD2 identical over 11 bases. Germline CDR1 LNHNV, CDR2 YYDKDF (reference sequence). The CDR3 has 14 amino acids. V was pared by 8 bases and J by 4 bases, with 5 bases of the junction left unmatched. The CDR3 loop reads CATGSGRASDTQYF. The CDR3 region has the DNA TGTGCCACCGGTAGCGGGAGGGCCTCAGATACGCAGTATTTT. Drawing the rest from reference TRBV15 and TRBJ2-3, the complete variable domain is DAMVIQNPRYQVTQFGKPVTLSCSQTLNHNVMYWYQQKSSQAPKLLFHYYDKDFNNEADTPDNFQSRRPNTSFCFLDIRSPGLGDTAMYLCATGSGRASDTQYFGPGTRLTVL.

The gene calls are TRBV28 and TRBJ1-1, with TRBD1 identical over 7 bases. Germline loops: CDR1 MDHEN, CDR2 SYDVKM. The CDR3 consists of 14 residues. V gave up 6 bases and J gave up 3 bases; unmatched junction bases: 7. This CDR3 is CASSHGQEYTEAFF. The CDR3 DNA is TGTGCCAGCAGCCACGGACAGGAATACACTGAAGCTTTCTTT. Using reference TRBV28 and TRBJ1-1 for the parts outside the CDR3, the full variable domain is DVKVTQSSRYLVKRTGEKVFLECVQDMDHENMFWYRQDPGLGLRLIYFSYDVKMKEKGDIPEGYSVSREKKERFSLILESASTNQTSMYLCASSHGQEYTEAFFGQGTRLTVV.

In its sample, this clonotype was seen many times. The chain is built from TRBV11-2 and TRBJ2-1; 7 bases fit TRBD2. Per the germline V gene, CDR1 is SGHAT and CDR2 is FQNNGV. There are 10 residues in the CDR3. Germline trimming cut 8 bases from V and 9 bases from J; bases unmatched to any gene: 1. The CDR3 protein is CASGGGEQFF. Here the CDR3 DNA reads TGTGCCAGCGGGGGGGGTGAGCAGTTCTTC.

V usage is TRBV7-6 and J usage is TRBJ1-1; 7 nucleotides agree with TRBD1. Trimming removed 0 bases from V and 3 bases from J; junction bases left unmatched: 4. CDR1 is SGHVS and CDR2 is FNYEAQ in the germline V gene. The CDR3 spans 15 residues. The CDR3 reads CASSLAATGDTEAFF. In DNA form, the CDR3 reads TGTGCCAGCAGCTTAGCAGCAACAGGGGACACTGAAGCTTTCTTT.

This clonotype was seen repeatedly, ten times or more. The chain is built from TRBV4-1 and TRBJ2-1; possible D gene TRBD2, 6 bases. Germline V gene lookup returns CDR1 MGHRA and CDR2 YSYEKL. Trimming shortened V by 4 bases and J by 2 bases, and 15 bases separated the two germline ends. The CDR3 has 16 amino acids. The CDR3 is CASSLGDFPTYNEQFF. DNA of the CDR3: TGCGCCAGCAGCCTAGGGGACTTTCCCACCTACAATGAGCAGTTCTTC.

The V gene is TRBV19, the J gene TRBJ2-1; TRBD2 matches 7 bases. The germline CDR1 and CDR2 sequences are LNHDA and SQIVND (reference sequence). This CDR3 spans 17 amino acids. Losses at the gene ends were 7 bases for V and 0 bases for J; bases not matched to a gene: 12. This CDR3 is CASTLLRGGSSYNEQFF. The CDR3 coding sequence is TGTGCCAGTACCCTACTACGGGGCGGGAGCTCCTACAATGAGCAGTTCTTC.

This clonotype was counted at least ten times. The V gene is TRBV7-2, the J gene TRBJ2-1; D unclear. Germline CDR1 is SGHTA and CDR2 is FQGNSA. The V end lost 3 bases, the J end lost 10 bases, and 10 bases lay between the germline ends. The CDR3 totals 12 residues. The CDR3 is CASSLRLQEQFF. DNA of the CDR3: TGTGCCAGCAGCTTGCGTCTCCAAGAGCAGTTCTTC.

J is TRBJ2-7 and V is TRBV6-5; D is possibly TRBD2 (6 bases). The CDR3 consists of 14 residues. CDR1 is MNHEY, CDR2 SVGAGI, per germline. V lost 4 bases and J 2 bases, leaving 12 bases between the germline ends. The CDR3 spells CASSSREFTYEQYF. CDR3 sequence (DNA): TGTGCCAGCAGTTCCCGGGAGTTTACCTACGAGCAGTACTTC.

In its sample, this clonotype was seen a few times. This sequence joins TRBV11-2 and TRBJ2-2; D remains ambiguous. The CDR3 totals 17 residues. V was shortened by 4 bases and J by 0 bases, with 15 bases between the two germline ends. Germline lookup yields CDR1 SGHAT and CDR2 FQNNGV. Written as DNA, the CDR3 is TGTGCCAGCAGCTCCTTCCCTGGGATCGCGAACACCGGGGAGCTGTTTTTT. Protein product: CASSSFPGIANTGELFF.

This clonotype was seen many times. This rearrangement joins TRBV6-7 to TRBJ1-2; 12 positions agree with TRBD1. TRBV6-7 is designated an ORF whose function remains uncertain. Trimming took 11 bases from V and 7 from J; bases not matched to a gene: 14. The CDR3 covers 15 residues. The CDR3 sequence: CARTKWDRGLVGYTF. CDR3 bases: TGTGCCCGCACCAAATGGGACAGGGGGCTCGTTGGCTACACCTTC.

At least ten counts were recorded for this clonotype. CDR3 sequence: CSAPAEPPTQYF. The CDR3 DNA is TGCAGTGCCCCGGCCGAACCGCCGACCCAGTACTTC. The V call is TRBV20-1, the J call TRBJ2-5, with D uncertain. The germline CDR1 and CDR2 sequences are DFQATT and SNEGSKA (reference sequence). The CDR3 spans 12 residues. Trimming removed 6 bases at V and 7 bases at J, with 15 bases between.

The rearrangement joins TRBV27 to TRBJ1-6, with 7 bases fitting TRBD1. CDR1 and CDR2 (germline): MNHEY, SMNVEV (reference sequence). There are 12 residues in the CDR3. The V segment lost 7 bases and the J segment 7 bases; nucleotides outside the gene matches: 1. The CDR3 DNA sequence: TGTGCCAGCATGACAGGGAATTCACCCCTCCACTTT. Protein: CASMTGNSPLHF.

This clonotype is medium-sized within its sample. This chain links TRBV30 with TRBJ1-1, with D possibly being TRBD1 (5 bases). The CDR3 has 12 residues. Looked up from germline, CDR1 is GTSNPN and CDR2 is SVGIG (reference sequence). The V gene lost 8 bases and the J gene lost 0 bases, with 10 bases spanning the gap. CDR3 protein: CAGTRVNTEAFF. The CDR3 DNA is TGTGCCGGTACCAGGGTGAACACTGAAGCTTTCTTT.

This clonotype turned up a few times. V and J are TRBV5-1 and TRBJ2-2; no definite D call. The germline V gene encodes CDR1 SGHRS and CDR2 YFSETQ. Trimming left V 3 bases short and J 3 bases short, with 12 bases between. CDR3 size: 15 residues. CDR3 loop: CASSSGDSYTGELFF. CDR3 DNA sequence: TGCGCCAGCAGCTCCGGCGACTCTTACACCGGGGAGCTGTTTTTT.

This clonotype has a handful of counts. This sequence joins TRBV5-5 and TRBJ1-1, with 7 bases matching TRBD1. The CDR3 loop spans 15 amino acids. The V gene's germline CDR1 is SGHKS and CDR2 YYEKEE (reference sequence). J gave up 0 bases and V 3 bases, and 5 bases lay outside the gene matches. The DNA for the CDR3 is TGTGCCAGCAGCTGGGGACAGTCCATGAACACTGAAGCTTTCTTT. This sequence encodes CASSWGQSMNTEAFF.

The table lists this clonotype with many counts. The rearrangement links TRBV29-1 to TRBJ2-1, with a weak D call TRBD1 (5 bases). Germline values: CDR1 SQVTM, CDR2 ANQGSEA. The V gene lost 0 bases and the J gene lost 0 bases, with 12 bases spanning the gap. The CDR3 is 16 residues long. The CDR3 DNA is TGCAGCGTTGAAGATCGGAGACAGAGCTCCTACAATGAGCAGTTCTTC. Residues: CSVEDRRQSSYNEQFF.

The CDR3 sequence: CASTLGVLGYGYTF. As DNA, the CDR3 is TGTGCCAGCACCCTGGGGGTTCTAGGTTATGGCTACACCTTC. The chain is built from TRBV28 and TRBJ1-2; a weak D match, TRBD1 (5 bases). The CDR3 contains 14 residues. CDR1 is MDHEN and CDR2 is SYDVKM in the germline V gene. V was cut by 7 bases and J by 5 bases, with 17 bases left in between.

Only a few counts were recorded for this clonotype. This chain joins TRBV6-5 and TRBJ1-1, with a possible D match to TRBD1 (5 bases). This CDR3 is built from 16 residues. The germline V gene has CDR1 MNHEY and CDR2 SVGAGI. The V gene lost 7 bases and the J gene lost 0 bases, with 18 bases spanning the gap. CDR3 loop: CASTITSSGMNTEAFF. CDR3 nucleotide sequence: TGTGCCAGCACCATTACATCGTCAGGGATGAACACTGAAGCTTTCTTT.

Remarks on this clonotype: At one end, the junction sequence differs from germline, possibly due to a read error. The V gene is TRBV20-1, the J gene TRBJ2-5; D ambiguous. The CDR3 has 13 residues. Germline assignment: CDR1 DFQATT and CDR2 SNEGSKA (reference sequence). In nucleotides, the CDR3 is TGCAGTGTTTTTAGCACCGCCCAAGGGACCCAGTACTTC. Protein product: CSVFSTAQGTQYF.

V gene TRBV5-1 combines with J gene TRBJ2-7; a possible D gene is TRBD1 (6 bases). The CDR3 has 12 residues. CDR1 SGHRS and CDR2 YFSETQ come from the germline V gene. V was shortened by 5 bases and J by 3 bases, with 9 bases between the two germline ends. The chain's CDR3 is CASRGADYEQYF. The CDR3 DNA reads TGCGCCAGCAGGGGGGCCGACTACGAGCAGTACTTC.

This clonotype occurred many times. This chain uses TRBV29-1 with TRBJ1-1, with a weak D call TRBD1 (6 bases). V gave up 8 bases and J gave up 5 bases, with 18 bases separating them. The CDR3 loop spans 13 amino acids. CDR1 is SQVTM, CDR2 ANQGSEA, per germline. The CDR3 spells CSFALQGITEAFF. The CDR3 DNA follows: TGCAGCTTCGCTCTGCAGGGGATTACTGAAGCTTTCTTT.

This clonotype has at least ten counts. The CDR3 protein is CSVGAGVYEQFF. CDR3 nucleotides: TGCAGCGTGGGAGCGGGAGTGTATGAGCAGTTCTTC. The V and J genes are TRBV29-1 and TRBJ2-1; 8 positions match TRBD2. V lost 6 bases to trimming and J lost 8 bases; unmatched junction nucleotides: 6. The CDR3 loop spans 12 amino acids. Germline CDR1 reads SQVTM; CDR2 reads ANQGSEA.

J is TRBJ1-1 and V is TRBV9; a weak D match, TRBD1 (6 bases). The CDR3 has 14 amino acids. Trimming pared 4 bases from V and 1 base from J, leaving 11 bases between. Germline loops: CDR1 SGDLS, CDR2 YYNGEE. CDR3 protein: CASSPTGPNTEAFF. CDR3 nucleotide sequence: TGTGCCAGCAGCCCCACAGGGCCGAACACTGAAGCTTTCTTT.

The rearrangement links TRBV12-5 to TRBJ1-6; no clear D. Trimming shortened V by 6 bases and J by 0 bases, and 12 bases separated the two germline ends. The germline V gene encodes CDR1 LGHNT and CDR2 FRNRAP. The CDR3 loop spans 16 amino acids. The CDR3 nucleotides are TGTGCTAGTGGGTTCCTCAGCGGCTCCTATAATTCACCCCTCCACTTT. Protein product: CASGFLSGSYNSPLHF.

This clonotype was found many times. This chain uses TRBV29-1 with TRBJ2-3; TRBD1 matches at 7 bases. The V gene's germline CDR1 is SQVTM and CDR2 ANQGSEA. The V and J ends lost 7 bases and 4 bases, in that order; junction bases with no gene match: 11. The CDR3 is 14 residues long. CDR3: CSGAPTGVADTQYF. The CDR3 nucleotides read TGCAGCGGTGCCCCCACAGGGGTGGCAGATACGCAGTATTTT.

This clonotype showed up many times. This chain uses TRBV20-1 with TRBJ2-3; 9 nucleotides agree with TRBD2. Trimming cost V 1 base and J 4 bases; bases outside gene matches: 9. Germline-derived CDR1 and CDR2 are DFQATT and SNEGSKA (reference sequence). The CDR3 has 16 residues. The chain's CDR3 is CSARGGSSGSSDTQYF. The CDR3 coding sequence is TGCAGTGCTAGAGGGGGGAGTAGCGGGAGTTCAGATACGCAGTATTTT.